The rows below give T cell receptor beta chains drawn from one sample of a study of blood T cell repertoires in COVID-19. Sequenced by immunoSEQ multiplex PCR; TCRdb stores in-frame clones only, minus some. The sample records some 200,000 clones, approximately 92% being singletons. The sample consisted of PBMCs or T cells enriched from blood (not recorded which). Source of these receptors: a woman aged 18-35 years in a cohort exposed to, infected with or recovered from COVID-19 (not recorded which). Both conserved end residues are part of each CDR3. The D gene is left open where the match is weak. Size tells how often a clone was seen (once, few, many) or the class of an expanded clone, and some rows leave it out.

V gene: TRBV2; clone size: NA; D gene: NA; J gene: TRBJ2-1; CDR3 DNA: TGTGCCAGCAGTTTAGGGACTTACTCCTACAATGAGCAGTTCTTC; CDR3 protein: CASSLGTYSYNEQFF
V gene: TRBV12-3/TRBV12-4; clone size: once; D gene: NA; J gene: TRBJ2-3; CDR3 DNA: TGTGCCAGCAGACTCCAAATAGCAGATACGCAGTATTTT; CDR3 protein: CASRLQIADTQYF
V gene: TRBV3-1/TRBV3-2; clone size: NA; D gene: NA; J gene: TRBJ2-3; CDR3 DNA: TGTGCCAGCAGCCAACGGGGGGCCTTCACAGATACGCAGTATTTT; CDR3 protein: CASSQRGAFTDTQYF
V gene: TRBV11-2; clone size: few; D gene: NA; J gene: TRBJ1-2; CDR3 DNA: TGTGCCAGCAGCTTCGTCGACGGGGGGGCAGGAGGCTACACCTTC; CDR3 protein: CASSFVDGGAGGYTF
V gene: TRBV7-9; clone size: NA; D gene: NA; J gene: TRBJ1-6; CDR3 DNA: TGTGCCAGCGACGAGGGAGCGTGGGCAAAAAATTCACCCCTCCACTTT; CDR3 protein: CASDEGAWAKNSPLHF
V gene: TRBV7-6; clone size: NA; D gene: NA; J gene: TRBJ2-7; CDR3 DNA: TGTGCCAGCAGCTTAGAACTAGTTAAGGAGCAGTACTTC; CDR3 protein: CASSLELVKEQYF
V gene: TRBV7-6; clone size: NA; D gene: NA; J gene: TRBJ2-2; CDR3 DNA: TGTGCCAGCAGCTTAGCGGGCGGGTACACCGGGGAGCTGTTTTTT; CDR3 protein: CASSLAGGYTGELFF
V gene: TRBV5-1; clone size: NA; D gene: TRBD1; J gene: TRBJ1-1; CDR3 DNA: TGCGCCAGCAGCCCCCGGACAGGGCCAAATACTGAAGCTTTCTTT; CDR3 protein: CASSPRTGPNTEAFF
V gene: TRBV20-1; clone size: NA; D gene: TRBD2; J gene: TRBJ2-1; CDR3 DNA: TGCAGTGCTAGTTACGGCCTAGCGGGAGTTGCCAATGAGCAGTTCTTC; CDR3 protein: CSASYGLAGVANEQFF
V gene: TRBV6-5; clone size: NA; D gene: NA; J gene: TRBJ1-5; CDR3 DNA: TGTGCCAGCAGTTACTCGACTAGCGGACGGGGCCAGCCCCAGCATTTT; CDR3 protein: CASSYSTSGRGQPQHF
V gene: TRBV11-2; clone size: NA; D gene: TRBD2; J gene: TRBJ2-1; CDR3 DNA: TGTGCCAGCAGCTGGGGGACTACCAATGAGCAGTTCTTC; CDR3 protein: CASSWGTTNEQFF
V gene: TRBV30; clone size: NA; D gene: NA; J gene: TRBJ2-1; CDR3 DNA: TGTGCCTGGAGTGTAGGGGGATGGAATGAGCAGTTCTTC; CDR3 protein: CAWSVGGWNEQFF
V gene: TRBV3-1/TRBV3-2; clone size: NA; D gene: TRBD1; J gene: TRBJ1-5; CDR3 DNA: TGTGCCAGCAGCCCCTTAGGACAGGGCAATCAGCCCCAGCATTTT; CDR3 protein: CASSPLGQGNQPQHF
V gene: TRBV9; clone size: NA; D gene: TRBD2; J gene: TRBJ2-1; CDR3 DNA: TGTGCCAGCAGCCGGATTAGCGGGAGCGGGGGTGAGCAGTTCTTC; CDR3 protein: CASSRISGSGGEQFF
V gene: TRBV19; clone size: NA; D gene: TRBD1; J gene: TRBJ2-3; CDR3 DNA: TGTGCCAGTAGATTCCCAGGGGGTACGCAGTATTTT; CDR3 protein: CASRFPGGTQYF
V gene: TRBV15; clone size: NA; D gene: NA; J gene: TRBJ2-7; CDR3 DNA: TGTGCCACCAGCAGAGACCTCGGGACACCACCCTACGAGCAGTACTTC; CDR3 protein: CATSRDLGTPPYEQYF
V gene: TRBV10-3; clone size: NA; D gene: NA; J gene: TRBJ1-2; CDR3 DNA: TGTGCCATCAGTACAGGTCCCCAACAAGCTAACTATGGCTACACCTTC; CDR3 protein: CAISTGPQQANYGYTF
V gene: TRBV2; clone size: NA; D gene: TRBD1; J gene: TRBJ1-2; CDR3 DNA: TGTGCCAGCAAGGGACAGGGTTACTATGGCTACACCTTC; CDR3 protein: CASKGQGYYGYTF
V gene: TRBV6-2/TRBV6-3; clone size: NA; D gene: NA; J gene: TRBJ1-2; CDR3 DNA: TGTGCCAGCACCCCCAGGACATCTCGCGGCTACACCTTC; CDR3 protein: CASTPRTSRGYTF
V gene: TRBV11-3; clone size: NA; D gene: TRBD1; J gene: TRBJ2-7; CDR3 DNA: TGTGCCAGCAGCTCTCAGGGACAGGGCCACGAGCAGTACTTC; CDR3 protein: CASSSQGQGHEQYF
V gene: TRBV19; clone size: once; D gene: NA; J gene: TRBJ1-1; CDR3 DNA: TGTGCCAGTAGTATAGGGCCAGGGTTGAACACTGAAGCTTTCTTT; CDR3 protein: CASSIGPGLNTEAFF
V gene: TRBV10-2; clone size: NA; D gene: TRBD1; J gene: TRBJ1-5; CDR3 DNA: TGCGCCAGCAGTTTAACAGGGGCATTCAATCAGCCCCAGCATTTT; CDR3 protein: CASSLTGAFNQPQHF
V gene: TRBV29-1; clone size: NA; D gene: NA; J gene: TRBJ2-5; CDR3 DNA: TGCAGCGTTGTTGAGGCAGGGCTGGAGACCCAGTACTTC; CDR3 protein: CSVVEAGLETQYF
V gene: TRBV5-1; clone size: once; D gene: NA; J gene: TRBJ1-1; CDR3 DNA: TGCGCCAGCAGCTTGGCCACAGGATTTAACAGGGTCGGCACTGAAGCTTTCTTT; CDR3 protein: CASSLATGFNRVGTEAFF
V gene: TRBV4-1; clone size: NA; D gene: NA; J gene: TRBJ1-2; CDR3 DNA: TGCGCCAGCAGCCAAGGGACAGCTGAGCTCTATGGCTACACCTTC; CDR3 protein: CASSQGTAELYGYTF
V gene: TRBV19; clone size: NA; D gene: NA; J gene: TRBJ1-2; CDR3 DNA: TGTGCCAGTAGTATTATGTCTCTCTCAGGAAATGGCTACACCTTC; CDR3 protein: CASSIMSLSGNGYTF
V gene: TRBV5-1; clone size: NA; D gene: NA; J gene: TRBJ1-1; CDR3 DNA: TGCGCCAGCAGCCCGAGAGTAGGGGGTCTATCGAACACTGAAGCTTTCTTT; CDR3 protein: CASSPRVGGLSNTEAFF
V gene: TRBV11-3; clone size: NA; D gene: NA; J gene: TRBJ2-7; CDR3 DNA: TGTGCCAGCAGCCCTGACAGAAGCTCCTACGAGCAGTACTTC; CDR3 protein: CASSPDRSSYEQYF
V gene: TRBV2; clone size: NA; D gene: NA; J gene: TRBJ1-1; CDR3 DNA: TGTGCCAGCAGTGAAGGATCTCCAGGATACACTGAAGCTTTCTTT; CDR3 protein: CASSEGSPGYTEAFF
V gene: TRBV18; clone size: NA; D gene: NA; J gene: TRBJ2-2; CDR3 DNA: TGTGCCAGCTCACCAGTCTCAGGGAACACCGGGGAGCTGTTTTTT; CDR3 protein: CASSPVSGNTGELFF
V gene: TRBV9; clone size: NA; D gene: TRBD1; J gene: TRBJ2-2; CDR3 DNA: TGTGCCAGCAGCGTAGATGGACAGGGCCTTACCGGGGAGCTGTTTTTT; CDR3 protein: CASSVDGQGLTGELFF
V gene: TRBV11-2; clone size: NA; D gene: TRBD1; J gene: TRBJ2-5; CDR3 DNA: TGTGCCAGCAGCTTAGGCGAGGTGACAGGGTTCCGGGAGACCCAGTACTTC; CDR3 protein: CASSLGEVTGFRETQYF
V gene: TRBV2; clone size: NA; D gene: TRBD2; J gene: TRBJ2-1; CDR3 DNA: TGTGCCAGCAGTCTAGCGGGAGGGCCTATTGAGCAGTTCTTC; CDR3 protein: CASSLAGGPIEQFF
V gene: TRBV30; clone size: once; D gene: NA; J gene: TRBJ2-1; CDR3 DNA: TGTGCCTGGAGTGTAAGGAGCGGAAATTACAATGAGCAGTTCTTC; CDR3 protein: CAWSVRSGNYNEQFF
V gene: TRBV2; clone size: NA; D gene: TRBD1; J gene: TRBJ2-5; CDR3 DNA: TGTGCCAGCAGGACAGGGGGGCAAGAGACCCAGTACTTC; CDR3 protein: CASRTGGQETQYF
V gene: TRBV2; clone size: NA; D gene: TRBD2; J gene: TRBJ2-4; CDR3 DNA: TGTGCCTTTCGGGGGGATGTCAAAAACATTCAGTACTTC; CDR3 protein: CAFRGDVKNIQYF
V gene: TRBV27; clone size: NA; D gene: TRBD1; J gene: TRBJ1-5; CDR3 DNA: TGTGCCAGCAGTCGACAGGGGAGGCAGCCCCAGCATTTT; CDR3 protein: CASSRQGRQPQHF
V gene: TRBV5-1; clone size: NA; D gene: TRBD1; J gene: TRBJ1-1; CDR3 DNA: TGCGCCAGCAGCGAGGGACAGGGGAATGAAGCTTTCTTT; CDR3 protein: CASSEGQGNEAFF
V gene: TRBV5-1; clone size: NA; D gene: NA; J gene: TRBJ1-5; CDR3 DNA: TGCGCCAGCAGCTTGGGAGGAGAGGGTCCCCAGCATTTT; CDR3 protein: CASSLGGEGPQHF
V gene: TRBV27; clone size: NA; D gene: TRBD1; J gene: TRBJ1-5; CDR3 DNA: TGTGCCAGCAGACATTGGACAGGCCATAGCAATCAGCCCCAGCATTTT; CDR3 protein: CASRHWTGHSNQPQHF
V gene: TRBV20-1; clone size: NA; D gene: NA; J gene: TRBJ1-5; CDR3 DNA: TGCAGTGCTAGTCCAGATAGCAATCAGCCCCAGCATTTT; CDR3 protein: CSASPDSNQPQHF
V gene: TRBV5-4; clone size: NA; D gene: TRBD2; J gene: TRBJ2-3; CDR3 DNA: TGTGCCAGCAGACCGGGACTAGCGGAAACCACAGATACGCAGTATTTT; CDR3 protein: CASRPGLAETTDTQYF
V gene: TRBV14; clone size: few; D gene: NA; J gene: TRBJ1-1; CDR3 DNA: TGTGCCAGCAGCCCTTTACGAGAGAACACTGAAGCTTTCTTT; CDR3 protein: CASSPLRENTEAFF
V gene: TRBV9; clone size: NA; D gene: TRBD1; J gene: TRBJ1-1; CDR3 DNA: TGTGCCAGCAGCGCCGGGACAGCTGAAGCTTTCTTT; CDR3 protein: CASSAGTAEAFF
V gene: TRBV6-5; clone size: once; D gene: TRBD2; J gene: TRBJ2-3; CDR3 DNA: TGTGCCACCTTAGCGGGGATGAGCACAGATACGCAGTATTTT; CDR3 protein: CATLAGMSTDTQYF
V gene: TRBV27; clone size: NA; D gene: NA; J gene: TRBJ1-5; CDR3 DNA: TGTGCCAGCAGTCTTGAGCCTGGTCAGCCCCAGCATTTT; CDR3 protein: CASSLEPGQPQHF
V gene: TRBV21-1; clone size: NA; D gene: NA; J gene: TRBJ1-1; CDR3 DNA: TGTGCCAGCAGCAAAGTCACAGGGATGAACACTGAAGCTTTCTTT; CDR3 protein: CASSKVTGMNTEAFF
V gene: TRBV5-1; clone size: NA; D gene: TRBD1; J gene: TRBJ1-1; CDR3 DNA: TGCGCCAGCAGCCTGGGACAGGTCGACACTGAAGCTTTCTTT; CDR3 protein: CASSLGQVDTEAFF
V gene: TRBV9; clone size: few; D gene: TRBD1; J gene: TRBJ1-6; CDR3 DNA: TGTGCCAGCAGCGTAGCGGGACAGAGCTCCTATAATTCACCCCTCCACTTT; CDR3 protein: CASSVAGQSSYNSPLHF
V gene: TRBV28; clone size: NA; D gene: TRBD2; J gene: TRBJ2-4; CDR3 DNA: TGTGCCAGCTCCACTAGCGGGGGGGCTGGTTCGGCGAGGATTCAGTACTTC; CDR3 protein: CASSTSGGAGSARIQYF
V gene: TRBV29-1; clone size: NA; D gene: TRBD2; J gene: TRBJ2-3; CDR3 DNA: TGCAGCGTTGCCCTAGCGGGAGGGACTTCTTTCACAGATACGCAGTATTTT; CDR3 protein: CSVALAGGTSFTDTQYF
V gene: TRBV3-1/TRBV3-2; clone size: NA; D gene: NA; J gene: TRBJ1-2; CDR3 DNA: TGTGCCAGCAGCCAAGATACGGGGAACTATGGCTACACCTTC; CDR3 protein: CASSQDTGNYGYTF
V gene: TRBV5-5; clone size: NA; D gene: NA; J gene: TRBJ1-1; CDR3 DNA: TGTGCCAGCGCCGTGGGCAGCTCTCTGAACACTGAAGCTTTCTTT; CDR3 protein: CASAVGSSLNTEAFF
V gene: TRBV7-9; clone size: NA; D gene: TRBD1; J gene: TRBJ1-1; CDR3 DNA: TGTGCCAGCAACCAGGGGGCCCACAATGAAGCTTTCTTT; CDR3 protein: CASNQGAHNEAFF